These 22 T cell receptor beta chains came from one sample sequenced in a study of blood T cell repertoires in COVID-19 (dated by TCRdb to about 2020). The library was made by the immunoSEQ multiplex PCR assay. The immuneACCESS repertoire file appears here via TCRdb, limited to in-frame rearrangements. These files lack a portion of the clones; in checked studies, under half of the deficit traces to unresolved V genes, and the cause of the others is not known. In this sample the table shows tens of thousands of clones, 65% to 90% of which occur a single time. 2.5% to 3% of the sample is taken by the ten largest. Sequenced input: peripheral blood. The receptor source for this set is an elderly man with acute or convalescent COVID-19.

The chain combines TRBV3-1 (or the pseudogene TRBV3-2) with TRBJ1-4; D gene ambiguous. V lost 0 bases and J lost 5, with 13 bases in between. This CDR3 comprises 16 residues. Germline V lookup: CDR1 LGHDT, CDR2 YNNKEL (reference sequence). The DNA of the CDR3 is TGTGCCAGCAGCCAAGACTGGAGAGGGAAGAATGAAAAACTGTTTTTT. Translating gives CASSQDWRGKNEKLFF.

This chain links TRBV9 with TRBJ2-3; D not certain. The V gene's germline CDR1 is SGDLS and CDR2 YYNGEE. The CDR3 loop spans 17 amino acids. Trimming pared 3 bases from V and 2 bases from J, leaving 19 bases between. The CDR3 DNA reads TGTGCCAGCAGCGCCCCAAACGGGTTAGATCTCACAGATACGCAGTATTTT. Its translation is CASSAPNGLDLTDTQYF.

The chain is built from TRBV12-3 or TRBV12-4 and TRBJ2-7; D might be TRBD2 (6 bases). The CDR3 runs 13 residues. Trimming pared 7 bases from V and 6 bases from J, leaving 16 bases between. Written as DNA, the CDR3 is TGTGCCAGCAAAAGACTAGTCTTAGGCGAGCAGTACTTC. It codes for CASKRLVLGEQYF.

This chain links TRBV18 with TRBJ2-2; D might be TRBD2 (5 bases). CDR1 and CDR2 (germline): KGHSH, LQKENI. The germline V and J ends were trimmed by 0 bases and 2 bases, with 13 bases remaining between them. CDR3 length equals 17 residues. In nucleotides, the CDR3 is TGTGCCAGCTCACCACCGAATAGCGTGCCCAACACCGGGGAGCTGTTTTTT. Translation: CASSPPNSVPNTGELFF.

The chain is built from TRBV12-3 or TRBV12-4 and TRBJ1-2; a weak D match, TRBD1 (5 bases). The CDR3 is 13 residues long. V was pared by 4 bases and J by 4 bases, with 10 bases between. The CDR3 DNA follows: TGTGCCAGCAGTTCGACAGTAACCTATGGCTACACCTTC. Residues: CASSSTVTYGYTF.

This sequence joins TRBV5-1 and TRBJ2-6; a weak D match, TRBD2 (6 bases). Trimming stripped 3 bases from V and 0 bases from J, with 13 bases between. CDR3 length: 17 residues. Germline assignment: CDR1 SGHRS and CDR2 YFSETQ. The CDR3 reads CASSSGGRDSGANVLTF. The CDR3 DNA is TGCGCCAGCAGCTCCGGGGGTCGTGACTCTGGGGCCAACGTCCTGACTTTC.

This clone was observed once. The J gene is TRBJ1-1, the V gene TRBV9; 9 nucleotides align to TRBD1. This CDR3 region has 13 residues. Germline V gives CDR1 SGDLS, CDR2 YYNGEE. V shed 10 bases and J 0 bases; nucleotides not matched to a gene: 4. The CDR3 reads CAGGTGLNTEAFF. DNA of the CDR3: TGTGCCGGAGGGACAGGGCTGAACACTGAAGCTTTCTTT.

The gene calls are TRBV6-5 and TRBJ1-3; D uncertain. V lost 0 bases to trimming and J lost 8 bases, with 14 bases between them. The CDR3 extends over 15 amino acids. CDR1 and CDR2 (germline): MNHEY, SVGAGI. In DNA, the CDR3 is TGTGCCAGCAGTTACTCACCGCAAATGAGGGACACCATATATTTT. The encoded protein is CASSYSPQMRDTIYF.

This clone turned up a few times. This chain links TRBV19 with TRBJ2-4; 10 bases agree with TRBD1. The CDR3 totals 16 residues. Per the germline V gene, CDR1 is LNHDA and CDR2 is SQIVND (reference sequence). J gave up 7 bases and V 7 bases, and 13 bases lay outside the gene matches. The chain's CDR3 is CASNDRGPMFYNIQYF. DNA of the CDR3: TGTGCCAGTAACGACAGGGGGCCGATGTTCTATAACATTCAGTACTTC.

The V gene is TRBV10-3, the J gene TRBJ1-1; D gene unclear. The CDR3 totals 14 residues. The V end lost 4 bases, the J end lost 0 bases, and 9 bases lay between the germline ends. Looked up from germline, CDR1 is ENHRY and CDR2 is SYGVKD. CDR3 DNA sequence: TGTGCCATCAGTGGAGAACCCGTGAACACTGAAGCTTTCTTT. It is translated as CAISGEPVNTEAFF.

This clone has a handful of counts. In nucleotides, the CDR3 is TGCAGCGTTGGAGGGGACAAAAATAGCAATCAGCCCCAGCATTTT. Its protein product is CSVGGDKNSNQPQHF. This sequence joins TRBV29-1 and TRBJ1-5; a weak D match, TRBD1 (6 bases). From germline, CDR1 is SQVTM and CDR2 ANQGSEA. The CDR3 is made up of 15 amino acids. Trimming cost V 4 bases and J 0 bases, with 13 bases left between them.

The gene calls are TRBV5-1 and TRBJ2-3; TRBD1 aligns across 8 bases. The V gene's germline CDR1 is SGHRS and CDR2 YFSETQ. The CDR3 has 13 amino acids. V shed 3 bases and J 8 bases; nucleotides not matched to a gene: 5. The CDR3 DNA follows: TGCGCCAGCAGCTCCGGACAGGGAATTACGCAGTATTTT. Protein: CASSSGQGITQYF.

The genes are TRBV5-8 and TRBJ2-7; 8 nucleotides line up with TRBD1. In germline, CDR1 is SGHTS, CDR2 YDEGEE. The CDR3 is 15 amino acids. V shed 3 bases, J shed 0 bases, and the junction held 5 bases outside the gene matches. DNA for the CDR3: TGTGCCAGCAGCTCAGGACAGGGTTTCTCCTACGAGCAGTACTTC. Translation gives CASSSGQGFSYEQYF.

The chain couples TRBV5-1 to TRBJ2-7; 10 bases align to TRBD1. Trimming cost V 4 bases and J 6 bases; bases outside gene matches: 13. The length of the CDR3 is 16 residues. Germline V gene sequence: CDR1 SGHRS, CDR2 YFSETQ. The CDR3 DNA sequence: TGCGCCAGCAGCCCGGACGGGGGACAGGGGCGAAGCGAGCAGTACTTC. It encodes CASSPDGGQGRSEQYF.

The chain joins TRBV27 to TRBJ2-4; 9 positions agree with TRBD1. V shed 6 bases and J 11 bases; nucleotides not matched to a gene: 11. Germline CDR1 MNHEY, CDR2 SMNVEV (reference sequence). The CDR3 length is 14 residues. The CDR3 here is CASRPLDRGGVQYF. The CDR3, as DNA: TGTGCCAGCAGACCGTTAGACAGGGGGGGAGTTCAGTACTTC.

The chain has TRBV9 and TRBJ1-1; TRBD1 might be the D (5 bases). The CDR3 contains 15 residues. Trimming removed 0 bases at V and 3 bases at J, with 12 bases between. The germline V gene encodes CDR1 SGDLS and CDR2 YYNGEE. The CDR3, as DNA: TGTGCCAGCAGCGTAGACGACGGGGGAGACACTGAAGCTTTCTTT. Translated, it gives CASSVDDGGDTEAFF.

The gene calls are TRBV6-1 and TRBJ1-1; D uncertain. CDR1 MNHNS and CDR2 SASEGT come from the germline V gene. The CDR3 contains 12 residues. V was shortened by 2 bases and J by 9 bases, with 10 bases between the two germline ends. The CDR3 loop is CASSEMGRKAFF. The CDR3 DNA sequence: TGTGCCAGCAGTGAAATGGGCCGGAAAGCTTTCTTT.

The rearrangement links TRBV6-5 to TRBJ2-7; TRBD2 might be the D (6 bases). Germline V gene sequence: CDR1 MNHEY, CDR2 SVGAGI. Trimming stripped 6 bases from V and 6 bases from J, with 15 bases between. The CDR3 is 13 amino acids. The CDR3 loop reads CASSPQMGGEQYF. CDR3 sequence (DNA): TGTGCCAGCAGCCCCCAGATGGGGGGCGAGCAGTACTTC.

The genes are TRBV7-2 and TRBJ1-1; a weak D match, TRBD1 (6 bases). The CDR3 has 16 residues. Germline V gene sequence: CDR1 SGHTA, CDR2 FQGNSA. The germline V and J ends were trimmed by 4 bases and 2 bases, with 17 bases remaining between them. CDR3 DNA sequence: TGTGCCAGCAGCTCCCATGCCGGACAGCTTAACACTGAAGCTTTCTTT. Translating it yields CASSSHAGQLNTEAFF.

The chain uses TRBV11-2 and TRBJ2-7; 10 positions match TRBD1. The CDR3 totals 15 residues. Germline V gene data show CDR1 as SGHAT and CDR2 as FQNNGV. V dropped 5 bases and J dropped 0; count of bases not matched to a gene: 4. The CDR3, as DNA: TGTGCCAGCAGCCCGTGGACAGGGGGCTCCTACGAGCAGTACTTC. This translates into CASSPWTGGSYEQYF.

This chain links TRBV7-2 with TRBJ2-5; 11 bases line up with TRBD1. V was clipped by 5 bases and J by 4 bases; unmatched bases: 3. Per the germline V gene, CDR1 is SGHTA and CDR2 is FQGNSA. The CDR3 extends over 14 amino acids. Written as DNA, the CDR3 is TGTGCCAGCAGCGCGGACAGGGGGCGAGAGACCCAGTACTTC. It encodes CASSADRGRETQYF.

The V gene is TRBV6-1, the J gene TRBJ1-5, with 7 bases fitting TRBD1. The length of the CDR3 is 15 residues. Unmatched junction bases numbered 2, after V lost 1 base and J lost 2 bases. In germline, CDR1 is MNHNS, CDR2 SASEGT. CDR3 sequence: CASSEVTGGNQPQHF. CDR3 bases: TGTGCCAGCAGTGAAGTCACAGGGGGCAATCAGCCCCAGCATTTT.